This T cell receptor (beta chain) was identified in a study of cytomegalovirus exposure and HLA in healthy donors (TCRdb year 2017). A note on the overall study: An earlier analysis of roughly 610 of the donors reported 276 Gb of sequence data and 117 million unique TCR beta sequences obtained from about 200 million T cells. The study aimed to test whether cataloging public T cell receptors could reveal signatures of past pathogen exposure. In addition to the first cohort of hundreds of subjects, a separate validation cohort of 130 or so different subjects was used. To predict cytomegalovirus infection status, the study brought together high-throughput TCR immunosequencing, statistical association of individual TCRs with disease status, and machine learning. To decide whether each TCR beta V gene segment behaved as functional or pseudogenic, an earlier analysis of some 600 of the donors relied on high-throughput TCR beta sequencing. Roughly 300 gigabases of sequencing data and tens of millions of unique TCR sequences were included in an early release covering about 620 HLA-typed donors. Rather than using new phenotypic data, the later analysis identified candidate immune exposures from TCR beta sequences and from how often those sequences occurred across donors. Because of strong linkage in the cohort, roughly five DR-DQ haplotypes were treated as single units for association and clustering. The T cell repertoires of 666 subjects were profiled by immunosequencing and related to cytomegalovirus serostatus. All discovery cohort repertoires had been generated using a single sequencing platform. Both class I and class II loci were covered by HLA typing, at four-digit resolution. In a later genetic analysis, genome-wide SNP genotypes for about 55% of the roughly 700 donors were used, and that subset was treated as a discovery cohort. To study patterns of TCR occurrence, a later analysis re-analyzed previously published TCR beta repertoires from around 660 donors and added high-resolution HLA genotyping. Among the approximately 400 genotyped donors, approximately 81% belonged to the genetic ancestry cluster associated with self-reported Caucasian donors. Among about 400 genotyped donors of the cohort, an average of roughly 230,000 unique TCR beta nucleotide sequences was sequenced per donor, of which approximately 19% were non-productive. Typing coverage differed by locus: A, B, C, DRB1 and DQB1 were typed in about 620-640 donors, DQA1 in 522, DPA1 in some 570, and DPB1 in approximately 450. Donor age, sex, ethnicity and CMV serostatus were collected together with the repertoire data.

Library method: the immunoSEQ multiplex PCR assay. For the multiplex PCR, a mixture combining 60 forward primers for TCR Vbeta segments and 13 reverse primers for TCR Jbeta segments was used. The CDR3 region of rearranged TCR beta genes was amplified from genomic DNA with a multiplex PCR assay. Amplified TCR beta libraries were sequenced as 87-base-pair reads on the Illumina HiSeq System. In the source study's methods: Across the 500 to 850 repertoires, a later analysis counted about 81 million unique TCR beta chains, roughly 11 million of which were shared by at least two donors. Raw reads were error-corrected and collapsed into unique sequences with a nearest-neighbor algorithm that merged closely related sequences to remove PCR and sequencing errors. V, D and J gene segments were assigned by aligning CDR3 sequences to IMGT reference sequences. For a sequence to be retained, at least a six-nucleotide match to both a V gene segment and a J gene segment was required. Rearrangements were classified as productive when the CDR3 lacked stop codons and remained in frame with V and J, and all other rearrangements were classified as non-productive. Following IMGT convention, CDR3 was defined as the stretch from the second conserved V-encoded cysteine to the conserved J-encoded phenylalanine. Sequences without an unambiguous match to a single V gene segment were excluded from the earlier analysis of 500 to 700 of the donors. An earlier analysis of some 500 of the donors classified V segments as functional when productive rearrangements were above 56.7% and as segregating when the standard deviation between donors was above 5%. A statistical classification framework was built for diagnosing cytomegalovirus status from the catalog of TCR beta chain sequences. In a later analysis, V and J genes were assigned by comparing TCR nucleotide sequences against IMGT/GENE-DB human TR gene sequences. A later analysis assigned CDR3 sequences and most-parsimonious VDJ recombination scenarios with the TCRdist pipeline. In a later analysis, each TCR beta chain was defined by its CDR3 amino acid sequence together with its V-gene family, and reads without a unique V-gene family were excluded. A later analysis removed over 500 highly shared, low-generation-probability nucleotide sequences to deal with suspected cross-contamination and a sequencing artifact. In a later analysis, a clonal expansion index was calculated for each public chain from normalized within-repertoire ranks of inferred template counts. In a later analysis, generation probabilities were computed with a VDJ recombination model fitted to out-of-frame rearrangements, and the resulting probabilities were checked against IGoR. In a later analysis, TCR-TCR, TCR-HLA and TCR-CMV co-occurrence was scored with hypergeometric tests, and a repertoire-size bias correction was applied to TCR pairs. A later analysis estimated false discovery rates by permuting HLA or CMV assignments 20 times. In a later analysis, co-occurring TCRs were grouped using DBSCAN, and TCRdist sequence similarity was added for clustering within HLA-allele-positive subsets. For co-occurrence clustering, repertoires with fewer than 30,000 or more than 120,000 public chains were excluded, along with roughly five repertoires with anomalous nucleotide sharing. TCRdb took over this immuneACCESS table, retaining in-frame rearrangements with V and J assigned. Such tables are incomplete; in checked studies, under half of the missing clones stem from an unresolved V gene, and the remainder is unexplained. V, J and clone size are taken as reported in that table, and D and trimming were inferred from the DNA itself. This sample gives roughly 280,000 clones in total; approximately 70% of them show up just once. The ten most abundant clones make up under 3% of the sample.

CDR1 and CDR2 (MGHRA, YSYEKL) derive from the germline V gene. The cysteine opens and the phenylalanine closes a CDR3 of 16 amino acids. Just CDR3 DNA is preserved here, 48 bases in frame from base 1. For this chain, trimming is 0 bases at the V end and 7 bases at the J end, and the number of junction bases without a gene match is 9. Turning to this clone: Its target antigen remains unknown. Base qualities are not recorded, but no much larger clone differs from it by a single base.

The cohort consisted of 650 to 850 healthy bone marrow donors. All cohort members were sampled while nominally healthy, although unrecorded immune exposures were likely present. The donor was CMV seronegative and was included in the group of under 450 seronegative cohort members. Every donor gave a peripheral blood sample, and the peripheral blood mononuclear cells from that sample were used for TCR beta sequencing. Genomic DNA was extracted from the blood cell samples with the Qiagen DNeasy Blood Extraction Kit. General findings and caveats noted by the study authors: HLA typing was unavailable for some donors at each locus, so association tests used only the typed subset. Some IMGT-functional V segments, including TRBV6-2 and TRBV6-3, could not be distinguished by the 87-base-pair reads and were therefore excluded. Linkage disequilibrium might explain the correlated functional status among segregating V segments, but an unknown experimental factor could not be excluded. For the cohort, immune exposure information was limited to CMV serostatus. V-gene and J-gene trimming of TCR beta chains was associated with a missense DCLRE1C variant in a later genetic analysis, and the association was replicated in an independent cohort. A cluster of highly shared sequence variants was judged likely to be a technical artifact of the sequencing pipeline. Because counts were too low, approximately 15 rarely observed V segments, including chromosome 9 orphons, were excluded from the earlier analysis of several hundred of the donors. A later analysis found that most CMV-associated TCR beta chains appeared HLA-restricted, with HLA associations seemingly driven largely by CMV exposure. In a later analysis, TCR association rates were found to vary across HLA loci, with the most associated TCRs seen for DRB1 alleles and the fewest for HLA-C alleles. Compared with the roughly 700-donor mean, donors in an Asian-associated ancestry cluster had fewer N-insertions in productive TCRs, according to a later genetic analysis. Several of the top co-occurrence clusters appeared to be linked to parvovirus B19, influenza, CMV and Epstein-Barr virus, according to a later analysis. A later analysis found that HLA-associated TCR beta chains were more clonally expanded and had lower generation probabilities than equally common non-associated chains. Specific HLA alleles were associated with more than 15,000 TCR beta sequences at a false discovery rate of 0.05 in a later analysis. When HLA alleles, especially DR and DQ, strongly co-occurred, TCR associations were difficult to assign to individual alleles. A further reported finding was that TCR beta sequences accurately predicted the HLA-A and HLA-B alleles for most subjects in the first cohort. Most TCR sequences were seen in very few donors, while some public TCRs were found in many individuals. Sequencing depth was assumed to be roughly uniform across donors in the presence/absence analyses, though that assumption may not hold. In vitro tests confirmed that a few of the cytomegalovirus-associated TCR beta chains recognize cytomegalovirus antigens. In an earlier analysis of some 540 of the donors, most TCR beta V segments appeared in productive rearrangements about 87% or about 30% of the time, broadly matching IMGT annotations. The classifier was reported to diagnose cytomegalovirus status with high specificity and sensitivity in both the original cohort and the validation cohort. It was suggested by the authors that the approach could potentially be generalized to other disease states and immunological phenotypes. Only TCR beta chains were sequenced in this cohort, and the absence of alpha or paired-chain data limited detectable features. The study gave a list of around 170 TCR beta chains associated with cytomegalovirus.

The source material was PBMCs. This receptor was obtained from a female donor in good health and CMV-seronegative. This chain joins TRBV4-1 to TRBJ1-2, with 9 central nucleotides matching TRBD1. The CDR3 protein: CASSQEGGTGIGGYTF. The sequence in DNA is TGCGCCAGCAGCCAAGAGGGCGGGACAGGGATCGGTGGCTACACCTTC.